These 25 T cell receptor beta chains came from one sample sequenced in a study of T cells in Graves' hyperthyroidism and ophthalmopathy. Researchers amplified the TCR beta CDR3 regions from RNA transcripts. Researchers ran a first-round RT-PCR on the TCR CDR3 using the HTBI primer set. TCRdb re-called the multiplex PCR reads with MiXCR, one entry per CDR3 protein. The sample carries about 260,000 distinct CDR3 sequences, around 15% recorded once. Sequenced material: blood. All receptors derive from a woman under 30 with Graves' ophthalmopathy.

This clonotype was observed many times. The CDR3 region has the DNA TGTGCCAGCAGCCTCGGAGGAGCCACCGGGGAGCTGTTTTTT. Translation: CASSLGGATGELFF. This chain links TRBV5-5 with TRBJ2-2; possible D gene TRBD2, 5 bases. CDR1 and CDR2 from the germline V gene are SGHKS and YYEKEE (reference sequence). This CDR3 comprises 14 residues. Trimming took 4 bases from V and 4 from J, leaving 11 bases between them.

This clonotype was detected ten times or more. This rearrangement joins TRBV5-1 to TRBJ1-3; no definite D call. Germline V lookup: CDR1 SGHRS, CDR2 YFSETQ. This CDR3 region has 16 residues. Deletions cut 4 bases from V and 0 bases from J, with 14 bases between. Here the CDR3 reads CASSREPWVSGNTIYF. CDR3 nucleotide sequence: TGCGCCAGCAGCCGCGAACCATGGGTCTCTGGAAACACCATATATTTT.

In its sample, this clonotype was seen many times. This chain joins TRBV7-9 and TRBJ2-3, with 10 positions matching TRBD2. Trimming at V came to 5 bases and at J to 0 bases, leaving 11 bases not matched to a gene. Germline V CDR1 and CDR2: SEHNR, FQNEAQ (reference sequence). This CDR3 is 18 amino acids long. This CDR3 is CASSTEREGRVSTDTQYF. The CDR3 DNA reads TGTGCCAGCAGCACAGAGCGGGAGGGCCGCGTAAGCACAGATACGCAGTATTTT.

This clonotype was counted ten times or more. The chain joins TRBV29-1 to TRBJ2-7, with D tentatively TRBD2 (5 bases). The V gene's germline CDR1 is SQVTM and CDR2 ANQGSEA. This CDR3 region has 12 residues. The CDR3 DNA follows: TGCAGTTGCGGGTCCGGGAATGGGGAGCAGTACTTC. Translated: CSCGSGNGEQYF.

This clonotype was seen ten or more times. This chain links TRBV19 with TRBJ1-5; a weak D match, TRBD1 (6 bases). The CDR3 consists of 15 residues. CDR1 is LNHDA and CDR2 is SQIVND in the germline V gene (reference sequence). Trimming removed 6 bases from V and 1 base from J, with 13 bases in between. Written as DNA, the CDR3 is TGTGCCAGTAGAAGTACAGGGTACAGCAATCAGCCCCAGCATTTT. Translated, it gives CASRSTGYSNQPQHF.

In its sample, this clonotype was seen a few times. This chain uses TRBV27 with TRBJ2-7; the D is unclear. V dropped 4 bases and J dropped 4 bases, with 11 bases sitting between them. This CDR3 comprises 13 residues. Germline CDR1 reads MNHEY; CDR2 reads SMNVEV (reference sequence). The CDR3 DNA sequence: TGTGCCAGCAGTTCAATAAATTCTTACGAGCAGTACTTC. It yields the protein CASSSINSYEQYF.

There are many counts of this clonotype. This chain uses TRBV18 with TRBJ2-1, with D hard to call. In germline, CDR1 is KGHSH, CDR2 LQKENI. The CDR3 is made up of 17 amino acids. V lost 5 bases and J lost 0, with 17 bases in between. CDR3 region: CASSVGNGLYSYNEQFF. DNA for the CDR3: TGTGCCAGCTCAGTAGGGAACGGGCTTTACTCCTACAATGAGCAGTTCTTC.

This clonotype appeared many times. V and J are TRBV28 and TRBJ1-2, with 10 bases fitting TRBD1. Germline V gene sequence: CDR1 MDHEN, CDR2 SYDVKM. The CDR3 extends over 16 amino acids. The V gene end was trimmed by 7 bases and the J gene end by 6 bases; junction bases not matched to a gene: 14. CDR3 residues: CASTWERGQGVNGYTF. CDR3 nucleotide sequence: TGTGCCAGCACTTGGGAGCGTGGACAGGGGGTAAATGGCTACACCTTC.

This clonotype came up many times. The chain recombines TRBV19 with TRBJ1-1, with D unclear. The CDR3 is 13 amino acids. Germline V CDR1 and CDR2: LNHDA, SQIVND (reference sequence). V gave up 7 bases and J gave up 1 base, with 10 bases separating them. The CDR3 loop reads CASIERPNTEAFF. Written as DNA, the CDR3 is TGTGCCAGTATTGAGAGACCGAACACTGAAGCTTTCTTT. The variable domain in full, with the rest retrieved from reference TRBV19 and TRBJ1-1, is DGGITQSPKYLFRKEGQNVTLSCEQNLNHDAMYWYRQDPGQGLRLIYYSQIVNDFQKGDIAEGYSVSREKKESFPLTVTSAQKNPTAFYLCASIERPNTEAFFGQGTRLTVV.

Concerning this clonotype: This may stem from a read error, because a much larger clone lies one nucleotide away. The chain recombines TRBV2 with TRBJ1-1; maybe TRBD1 (5 bases). Germline V gene lookup returns CDR1 SNHLY and CDR2 FYNNEI. The CDR3 has 14 amino acids. Trimming cost V 7 bases and J 5 bases, with 17 bases left between them. The CDR3 loop is CASILMKGRTEAFF. CDR3 nucleotide sequence: TGTGCCAGCATCCTAATGAAGGGGAGGACTGAAGCTTTCTTT.

This clonotype was seen at least ten times. The chain uses TRBV4-1 and TRBJ1-2, with D possibly matching TRBD1 (6 bases). Germline loops: CDR1 MGHRA, CDR2 YSYEKL. V was cut by 4 bases and J by 5 bases, with 8 bases left in between. The CDR3 loop spans 12 amino acids. CDR3 sequence reads: CASSRTGYGYTF. In nucleotides, the CDR3 is TGCGCCAGCAGCCGAACAGGGTATGGCTACACCTTC.

This clonotype was seen ten or more times. The V call is TRBV2, the J call TRBJ2-7, with TRBD1 matching over 10 bases. Germline loops: CDR1 SNHLY, CDR2 FYNNEI. The CDR3 has 14 residues. The junction had 5 bases not matched to a gene; V was cut back by 6 bases and J by 3 bases. CDR3 coding DNA: TGTGCCAGCAGAGAGGGACAGGGGAACTACGAGCAGTACTTC. Protein product: CASREGQGNYEQYF.

Many counts were recorded for this clonotype. The chain links TRBV7-9 to TRBJ2-7; tentatively, D is TRBD1 (5 bases). CDR1 is SEHNR, CDR2 FQNEAQ, per germline (reference sequence). V lost 5 bases and J 7 bases, leaving 9 bases between the germline ends. This CDR3 has 11 residues. CDR3 protein: CASSIRQEQYF. The CDR3 DNA reads TGTGCCAGCAGCATCAGACAGGAGCAGTACTTC.

A few counts support this clonotype. V gene TRBV19 combines with J gene TRBJ2-1; maybe TRBD1 (6 bases). Germline CDR1 LNHDA, CDR2 SQIVND (reference sequence). This CDR3 spans 16 amino acids. With 4 bases removed from V and 10 bases from J, the gap between germline ends came to 23 bases. In nucleotides, the CDR3 is TGTGCCAGTAGTACTATTACAGGATTCCCGGGACAAGAGCAGTTCTTC. This encodes CASSTITGFPGQEQFF.

This clonotype was counted a few times. A much larger clone lies a single base off, so this may be a read error. Given the absence of the conserved phenylalanine or tryptophan at the CDR3 end, a read error is likely. The V gene is TRBV18, the J gene TRBJ2-1; the match to TRBD1 covers 7 bases. Per germline, CDR1 KGHSH and CDR2 LQKENI. Losses at the gene ends were 2 bases for V and 2 bases for J; bases not matched to a gene: 3. The CDR3 contains 15 residues. CDR3 loop: CASSPVGGAYNEQFL. CDR3 in DNA: TGTGCCAGCTCACCAGTAGGGGGCGCCTACAATGAGCAGTTCCTC.

Comments on this clonotype: This may be a read error: a much more frequent sequence differs by one nucleotide. The V gene is TRBV5-5, the J gene TRBJ2-7; D ambiguous. The CDR3 totals 14 residues. Germline values: CDR1 SGHKS, CDR2 YYEKEE (reference sequence). The CDR3 region has the DNA TGTGCCAGCAGCTTGGACACCCGCTCCTACGAGCAGCACTTC. Protein sequence: CASSLDTRSYEQHF.

The chain joins TRBV11-2 to TRBJ2-2; the D gene is possibly TRBD1 (6 bases). The CDR3 has 15 residues. Germline V gene sequence: CDR1 SGHAT, CDR2 FQNNGV. Trimming removed 5 bases at V and 1 base at J, with 11 bases between. CDR3 nucleotides: TGTGCCAGCAGCCCCCCGGGACAGAACACCGGGGAGCTGTTTTTT. Its translation: CASSPPGQNTGELFF.

Points on this clonotype: Germline is not matched at one junction end, which may reflect a read error. The chain employs TRBV6-2 or TRBV6-3 and TRBJ2-5; either TRBD1 or TRBD2 may fit D (6 bases each). The length of the CDR3 is 15 residues. The germline CDR1 and CDR2 sequences are MNHEY and SVGEGT. The chain's CDR3 is CASSNYAQEGETQHF. In DNA, the CDR3 is TGTGCCAGCTCTAATTACGCACAGGAGGGGGAGACCCAGCACTTC.

This clonotype was observed many times. This chain connects TRBV28 to TRBJ1-2; 11 bases are shared with TRBD1. This CDR3 is 15 amino acids long. Germline CDR1 reads MDHEN; CDR2 reads SYDVKM. V lost 3 bases and J lost 4; bases outside the gene matches: 4. The chain's CDR3 is CASSFAGTGGYGYTF. CDR3 nucleotides: TGTGCCAGCAGTTTTGCCGGGACAGGGGGCTATGGCTACACCTTC.

This clonotype was detected many times. This chain uses TRBV20-1 with TRBJ2-5; TRBD1 matches at 8 bases. Germline V lookup: CDR1 DFQATT, CDR2 SNEGSKA (reference sequence). This CDR3 spans 15 amino acids. V shed 1 base and J 5 bases; nucleotides not matched to a gene: 9. The CDR3 region is CSARGPGGRWETQYF. The CDR3 nucleotides read TGCAGTGCTAGAGGGCCAGGGGGCAGGTGGGAGACCCAGTACTTC.

The rearrangement links TRBV12-3 or TRBV12-4 to TRBJ2-2; D is unresolved. This CDR3 is 13 amino acids long. V shed 4 bases and J shed 4 bases, with 7 bases lying between them. The CDR3 here is CASSSARTGELFF. As DNA, the CDR3 is TGTGCCAGCAGTTCGGCCCGCACCGGGGAGCTGTTTTTT.

The J gene is TRBJ2-3, the V gene TRBV13, with a possible D match to TRBD2 (6 bases). CDR1 and CDR2 from the germline V gene are PRHDT and FYEKMQ (reference sequence). The CDR3 consists of 13 residues. The germline V and J ends were trimmed by 5 bases and 6 bases, with 12 bases remaining between them. CDR3 in DNA: TGTGCCAGCAGCCACGGGACTTCGGATACGCAGTATTTT. This sequence encodes CASSHGTSDTQYF. Variable domain in full (rest from reference TRBV13 and TRBJ2-3): AAGVIQSPRHLIKEKRETATLKCYPIPRHDTVYWYQQGPGQDPQFLISFYEKMQSDKGSIPDRFSAQQFSDYHSELNMSSLELGDSALYFCASSHGTSDTQYFGPGTRLTVL.

The chain joins TRBV30 to TRBJ1-1, with 9 positions matching TRBD1. The V segment lost 4 bases and the J segment 5 bases; nucleotides outside the gene matches: 8. Germline V gene sequence: CDR1 GTSNPN, CDR2 SVGIG (reference sequence). The CDR3 length is 14 residues. As DNA, the CDR3 is TGTGCCTGGATTAGGGGACAGGGATGGACTGAAGCTTTCTTT. It codes for CAWIRGQGWTEAFF. The entire variable domain, with the rest obtained from reference TRBV30 and TRBJ1-1, is as follows: SQTIHQWPATLVQPVGSPLSLECTVEGTSNPNLYWYRQAAGRGLQLLFYSVGIGQISSEVPQNLSASRPQDRQFILSSKKLLLSDSGFYLCAWIRGQGWTEAFFGQGTRLTVV.

This clonotype was recorded at least ten times. V usage is TRBV11-2 and J usage is TRBJ2-1, with 8 bases fitting TRBD2. Germline-derived CDR1 and CDR2 are SGHAT and FQNNGV. The CDR3 extends over 16 amino acids. The V and J ends lost 1 base and 4 bases, in that order; junction bases with no gene match: 6. CDR3 sequence (DNA): TGTGCCAGCAGCTTAGTTCAGCGGGGGAAATACAATGAGCAGTTCTTC. Encoded protein: CASSLVQRGKYNEQFF.

This clonotype was counted only a few times. This chain joins TRBV19 and TRBJ2-1; D possibly corresponds to TRBD1 (5 bases). The CDR3 covers 16 residues. Germline values: CDR1 LNHDA, CDR2 SQIVND (reference sequence). V lost 5 bases, J lost 3 bases, and 17 bases lay in between. CDR3 amino acids: CASSPFLGPVYNEQFF. CDR3 nucleotide sequence: TGTGCCAGTAGTCCATTTCTGGGGCCGGTCTACAATGAGCAGTTCTTC.